The next 8 T cell receptor beta chains were all read from a single sample in a study of CD8 T cells in ankylosing spondylitis. TCRdb itself ran the 5' RACE reads through MiXCR, one entry per CDR3 protein. The sample gives tens of thousands of distinct CDR3 sequences, roughly 2.5% of which show up once; approximately 4.4% is in the top ten. Sequenced material: blood, either unsorted or a sorted T cell fraction (not recorded which). The receptors shown here come from a male donor with ankylosing spondylitis or in good health (not recorded which).

This clonotype was observed many times. V and J are TRBV9 and TRBJ2-3, with 7 bases that match TRBD1. V shed 3 bases, J shed 2 bases, and the junction held 6 bases outside the gene matches. In germline, CDR1 is SGDLS, CDR2 YYNGEE. The CDR3 extends over 15 amino acids. CDR3 amino acids: CASSERTGYTDTQYF. The CDR3 DNA is TGTGCCAGCAGCGAACGGACAGGATACACAGATACGCAGTATTTT.

This clonotype was seen many times. This chain connects TRBV9 to TRBJ1-1, with D unresolved. Per the germline V gene, CDR1 is SGDLS and CDR2 is YYNGEE. The CDR3 is made up of 15 amino acids. The germline V and J ends were trimmed by 0 bases and 3 bases, with 12 bases remaining between them. The CDR3 loop is CASSVGNSLDTEAFF. CDR3 in DNA: TGTGCCAGCAGCGTAGGGAACAGCTTGGACACTGAAGCTTTCTTT.

This clonotype occurred many times. The chain couples TRBV9 to TRBJ2-1; D may correspond to TRBD1 or TRBD2 (6 bases each). The V end was cut by 0 bases, the J end by 3 bases, with 10 bases between. This CDR3 is 15 amino acids long. Germline V gene data show CDR1 as SGDLS and CDR2 as YYNGEE. The CDR3 region has the DNA TGTGCCAGCAGCGTAGTAGGGGGGATCTACAATGAGCAGTTCTTC. Encoded protein: CASSVVGGIYNEQFF.

This clonotype was observed many times. The chain carries TRBV9 and TRBJ2-7, with D unresolved. The CDR3 consists of 14 residues. V was cut by 4 bases and J by 2 bases, with 13 bases left in between. Per the germline V gene, CDR1 is SGDLS and CDR2 is YYNGEE. CDR3 nucleotides: TGTGCCAGCAGCCCCGACGGCCTAACCTACGAGCAGTACTTC. It encodes CASSPDGLTYEQYF.

This clonotype was detected ten times or more. Here the CDR3 reads CASSLTSGTPNTQYF. In DNA, the CDR3 is TGTGCCAGCAGCTTGACTAGCGGGACCCCTAATACGCAGTATTTT. The genes are TRBV9 and TRBJ2-3; 11 bases agree with TRBD2. There are 15 residues in the CDR3. Germline trimming cut 4 bases from V and 7 bases from J; bases unmatched to any gene: 8. Germline loops: CDR1 SGDLS, CDR2 YYNGEE. Full variable domain (missing parts from reference TRBV9 and TRBJ2-3): DSGVTQTPKHLITATGQRVTLRCSPRSGDLSVYWYQQSLDQGLQFLIQYYNGEERAKGNILERFSAQQFPDLHSELNLSSLELGDSALYFCASSLTSGTPNTQYFGPGTRLTVL.

This clonotype has a count of ten or more. The CDR3 nucleotides read TGTGCCACCGGGGCGGGCCCTAACACCGGGGAGCTGTTTTTT. Protein: CATGAGPNTGELFF. The chain is built from TRBV9 and TRBJ2-2; D is possibly TRBD1 or TRBD2 (5 bases each). Per the germline V gene, CDR1 is SGDLS and CDR2 is YYNGEE. V was shortened by 9 bases and J by 2 bases, with 14 bases between the two germline ends. The CDR3 is 14 amino acids.

This clonotype was counted at least ten times. The V call is TRBV9, the J call TRBJ2-1; 7 positions agree with TRBD2. The CDR3 runs 15 residues. V shed 2 bases, J shed 2 bases, and the junction held 4 bases outside the gene matches. Germline CDR1 SGDLS, CDR2 YYNGEE. The CDR3 here is CASSVSGNAYNEQFF. The CDR3, as DNA: TGTGCCAGCAGCGTGAGCGGGAACGCCTACAATGAGCAGTTCTTC.

This clonotype was picked up many times. V gene TRBV9 combines with J gene TRBJ2-1; D unclear. V lost 1 base to trimming and J lost 6 bases, with 11 bases between them. The germline gives CDR1 SGDLS, CDR2 YYNGEE. The CDR3 runs 14 residues. In nucleotides, the CDR3 is TGTGCCAGCAGCGTAAATTCGCCTCCCAATGAGCAGTTCTTC. Translated, it gives CASSVNSPPNEQFF.